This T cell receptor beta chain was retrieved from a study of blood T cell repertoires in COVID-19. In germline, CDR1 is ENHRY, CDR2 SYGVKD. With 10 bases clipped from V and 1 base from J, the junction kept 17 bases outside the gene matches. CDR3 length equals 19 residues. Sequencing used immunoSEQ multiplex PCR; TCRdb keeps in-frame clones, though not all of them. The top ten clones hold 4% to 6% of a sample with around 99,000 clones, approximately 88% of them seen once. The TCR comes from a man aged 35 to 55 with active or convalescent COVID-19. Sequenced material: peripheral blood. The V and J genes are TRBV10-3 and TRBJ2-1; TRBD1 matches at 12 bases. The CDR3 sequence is CATLTGGTGGPESYNEQFF. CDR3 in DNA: TGTGCCACCCTTACGGGTGGGACAGGGGGCCCGGAGTCCTACAATGAGCAGTTCTTC.